This T cell receptor beta chain was observed in a study of CD8 T cells in ankylosing spondylitis. A word on this clonotype: The antigen is not known.

The CDR3 extends over 17 amino acids. V dropped 3 bases and J dropped 4; count of bases not matched to a gene: 10. A quantitative 5'-RACE method, one with molecular barcodes, was used to make TCR beta libraries. One entry per CDR3 protein results from TCRdb running MiXCR on the 5' RACE reads. The data hold 200,000 to 300,000 distinct CDR3 sequences, with under 30% observed a single time. Whole-study results and caveats: Ankylosing spondylitis blood seemed to carry a telltale TCR beta motif made of seven or eight highly homologous variants.

This rearrangement joins TRBV12-3 or TRBV12-4 to TRBJ1-3; 9 bases are shared with TRBD1. The sample was blood, either unsorted or a sorted T cell fraction (not recorded which). This receptor was identified in a male donor with ankylosing spondylitis or in good health (not recorded which). CDR3 amino acids: CASSFRPGQGSGNTIYF. DNA for the CDR3: TGTGCCAGCAGTTTTCGGCCGGGACAGGGATCCGGAAACACCATATATTTT.